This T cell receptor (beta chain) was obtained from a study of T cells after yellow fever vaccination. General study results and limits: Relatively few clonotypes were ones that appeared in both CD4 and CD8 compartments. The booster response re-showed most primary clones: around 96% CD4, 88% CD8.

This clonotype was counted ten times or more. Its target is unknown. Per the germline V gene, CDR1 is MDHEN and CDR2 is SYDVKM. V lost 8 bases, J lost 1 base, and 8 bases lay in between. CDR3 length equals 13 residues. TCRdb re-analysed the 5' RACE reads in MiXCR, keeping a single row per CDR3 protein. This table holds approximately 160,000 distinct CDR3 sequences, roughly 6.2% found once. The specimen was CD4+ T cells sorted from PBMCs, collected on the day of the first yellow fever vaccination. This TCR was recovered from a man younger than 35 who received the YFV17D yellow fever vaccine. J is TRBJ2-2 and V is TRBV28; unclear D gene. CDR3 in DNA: TGTGCCAGCCTCGGTTTGAACACCGGGGAGCTGTTTTTT. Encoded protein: CASLGLNTGELFF. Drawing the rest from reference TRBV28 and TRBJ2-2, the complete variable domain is DVKVTQSSRYLVKRTGEKVFLECVQDMDHENMFWYRQDPGLGLRLIYFSYDVKMKEKGDIPEGYSVSREKKERFSLILESASTNQTSMYLCASLGLNTGELFFGEGSRLTVL.